The present T cell receptor (beta chain) was sequenced within a study of PD-L1 blockade in urothelial cancer. Locally advanced or metastatic urothelial carcinoma was diagnosed in the patients. Regarding the study as a whole: Clones that were tumor-associated expanded more in the blood of durable-benefit patients at 3 weeks.

Only a few counts were recorded for this clone. Its antigen is unidentified. Repertoires were generated with immunoSEQ multiplex PCR, while TCRdb's copy carries only in-frame clones and drops some. The sample consists of fewer than 2,000 clones, 30% to 35% of them appearing once. CDR1 is SQVTM and CDR2 is ANQGSEA in the germline V gene. The CDR3 length is 14 residues. Germline trimming cut 5 bases from V and 5 bases from J; bases unmatched to any gene: 9. The chain has TRBV29-1 and TRBJ2-1; 7 positions match TRBD1. This sample comprised tumor tissue, obtained before atezolizumab (anti-PD-L1) treatment. The sequence derives from a man in his 60s with urothelial cancer. The CDR3 DNA follows: TGCAGCGTTACCTCGGGACAGATAAACAATGAGCAGTTCTTC. It yields the protein CSVTSGQINNEQFF.